A selection of T cell receptor beta chains follows, all from one sample in a study of regulatory T cells. Method: immunoSEQ multiplex PCR; TCRdb's copy keeps in-frame clones and lacks some. The repertoire holds roughly 15,000 clones, with 80% to 90% as singletons. The sequenced sample consisted of conventional CD4+ T cells sorted from blood. The receptors come from a person aged 30 to 39 with CD3G deficiency. The CDR3 runs from the conserved cysteine through the conserved F or W. Each record gives: clone size, V gene, CDR3 protein. Not every row has a clone size; where given, it reads once, few, many or a size class.

size: .
V: TRBV6-6
CDR3: CASSQGAGVGNTEAFF

size: .
V: TRBV6-6
CDR3: CASSYRTSNQRGEAFF

size: .
V: TRBV7-4
CDR3: CASSSEGGGSYGYTF

size: few
V: TRBV6-5
CDR3: CASSYTPGHYNVLTF

size: .
V: TRBV27
CDR3: CASSQNGRSEKLFF

size: .
V: TRBV5-1
CDR3: CASSPLAGGRNEQFF

size: .
V: TRBV5-1
CDR3: CASSFEGSWGEQFF

size: .
V: TRBV5-1
CDR3: CASSLDGGGGTEAFF

size: .
V: TRBV6-1
CDR3: CASSVTLDRLVYEQYF

size: .
V: TRBV6-1
CDR3: CASLNYHRERDGYTF

size: few
V: TRBV28
CDR3: CASSLYLGDPGYTF

size: few
V: TRBV28
CDR3: CASSFQHQNTGELFF

size: .
V: TRBV10-3
CDR3: CATHGSSGNTIYF

size: .
V: TRBV28
CDR3: CASEKGARGRRDEQYF

size: .
V: TRBV28
CDR3: CASSRDWGGDYTF

size: .
V: TRBV11-2
CDR3: CASSLSDRTQYF

size: once
V: TRBV19
CDR3: CASSRSRLAGSEQFF

size: .
V: TRBV11-3
CDR3: CASRSTGRTEAFF

size: .
V: TRBV7-9
CDR3: CASSSPGGGSPLHF

size: .
V: TRBV5-1
CDR3: CASSYSGEGYNEQFF

size: .
V: TRBV18
CDR3: CASSSGQANEQFF

size: .
V: TRBV6-5
CDR3: CASSRQSGGYTF

size: .
V: TRBV5-1
CDR3: CASSGRQGKDGYTF

size: .
V: TRBV5-1
CDR3: CASSSAGFTDTQYF

size: .
V: TRBV19
CDR3: CASSMLSGTGKNEQFF

size: few
V: TRBV9
CDR3: CASSPGLNTGELFF

size: once
V: TRBV5-1
CDR3: CASSLQQGTEQFF

size: once
V: TRBV28
CDR3: CASSPGRYTEAFF

size: .
V: TRBV18
CDR3: CASSPGPQNTEAFF

size: few
V: TRBV28
CDR3: CASSPTSNTEAFF

size: .
V: TRBV10-3
CDR3: CAISKNRDSGANVLTF

size: .
V: TRBV5-1
CDR3: CASSLKGGQGTGELFF

size: .
V: TRBV6-1
CDR3: CASSVLYEQYF

size: .
V: TRBV11-2
CDR3: CASSLVGYRTGELFF

size: .
V: TRBV7-8
CDR3: CASSLGGNYEQYF

size: .
V: TRBV5-1
CDR3: CASSSEGSGYGYTF

size: .
V: TRBV6-1
CDR3: CASSEAWGSFYEQYF

size: .
V: TRBV7-8
CDR3: CASSLAKGEGAFF

size: .
V: TRBV6-1
CDR3: CASRTGGWKNIQYF

size: once
V: TRBV28
CDR3: CASSSWTGALYGYTF

size: .
V: TRBV5-1
CDR3: CASSQGHLNTGELFF

size: .
V: TRBV6-1
CDR3: CASSEWTSRHGYTF

size: .
V: TRBV20-1
CDR3: CSARFYNEQFF

size: few
V: TRBV7-9
CDR3: CASSSTWGGSSSGNTIYF

size: .
V: TRBV6-5
CDR3: CASSPGQGNYGYTF

size: once
V: TRBV6-5
CDR3: CASGTGQYF

size: .
V: TRBV6-1
CDR3: CASSDWTRRREKLFF

size: .
V: TRBV28
CDR3: CASSAEPSGLKLFF

size: .
V: TRBV6-1
CDR3: CASSQLGWGAEAFF

size: .
V: TRBV6-1
CDR3: CASSDQGGGPGELFF